This TCR beta chain comes out of a study of blood T cell repertoires in COVID-19. Background on the study: Acute and convalescent COVID-19 specimens originated in the United States, Italy and Spain.

Per the authors' pipeline: Reference gene primer amplification in the assay estimated nucleated cell counts. Sequencing used immunoSEQ multiplex PCR; TCRdb keeps in-frame clones, though not all of them. That table is the source of V, J and clone size, and D and trimming were worked out from the DNA. The sample consists of under 150,000 clones, 86% of them appearing once. Study members were between about 18 and 100 years old and lived in approximately 25 US regions. Before being deemed recovered, Cohort 3 donors had two negative PCRs, clearance, or symptom resolution. The CDR3 runs 15 residues. Germline CDR1 and CDR2: SGHRS and YFSETQ. The junction had 5 bases not matched to a gene; V was cut back by 1 base and J by 4 bases.

Source material: PBMCs or T cells enriched from blood (not recorded which). The rearrangement links TRBV5-1 to TRBJ2-3, with TRBD2 matching 8 bases. The receptor was isolated from a woman aged 50 to 60 who had recovered from COVID-19. As DNA, the CDR3 is TGCGCCAGCAGCTTGACGGGGGGGCCCGCAGATACGCAGTATTTT. This encodes CASSLTGGPADTQYF.